A selection of T cell receptor beta chains follows, all from one sample in a study of tumor-infiltrating lymphocytes in primary liver carcinoma. TCRdb processed the multiplex PCR reads anew with MiXCR; each CDR3 protein has one entry. The sample lists about 200,000 distinct CDR3 sequences, roughly two thirds occurring once. The sequenced sample was peripheral blood. The receptor source for this set is a woman aged 55-69 years with primary liver carcinoma and hepatitis B virus infection. Both conserved end residues are trimmed from each CDR3. Fields, in order: V gene, J gene, CDR3 protein.

V gene: TRBV2
J gene: TRBJ2-7
CDR3 protein: ASSPGGRALYEQY

V gene: TRBV11-2
J gene: TRBJ2-3
CDR3 protein: ASSLDPGETSPDTQY

V gene: TRBV12-3/TRBV12-4
J gene: TRBJ1-6
CDR3 protein: ASSFRGQNSLLH

V gene: TRBV7-9
J gene: TRBJ2-1
CDR3 protein: ASSLDRLGRGKNEQF

V gene: TRBV11-2
J gene: TRBJ2-4
CDR3 protein: ASESRRLARNIQY

V gene: TRBV11-2
J gene: TRBJ2-1
CDR3 protein: ASSLILTGET

V gene: TRBV5-5
J gene: TRBJ2-7
CDR3 protein: ASSFDPGCYEQY

V gene: TRBV29-1
J gene: TRBJ2-1
CDR3 protein: SVPRLASYDEQF

V gene: TRBV11-2
J gene: TRBJ2-2
CDR3 protein: PSSFSAGELF

V gene: TRBV30
J gene: TRBJ2-5
CDR3 protein: AWRDNRGLG

V gene: TRBV11-3
J gene: TRBJ2-2
CDR3 protein: VSRPGISSTGELF

V gene: TRBV28
J gene: TRBJ2-1
CDR3 protein: ASSLEGGEI

V gene: TRBV11-2
J gene: TRBJ2-2
CDR3 protein: ASSFESRTGDLF

V gene: TRBV29-1
J gene: TRBJ1-2
CDR3 protein: SVDNGYT

V gene: TRBV12-3/TRBV12-4
J gene: TRBJ2-5
CDR3 protein: AIAMVSQETQY

V gene: TRBV5-5
J gene: TRBJ2-5
CDR3 protein: ASSWSGTETQY

V gene: TRBV5-1
J gene: TRBJ2-2
CDR3 protein: ASSFQLPNTRELF

V gene: TRBV11-2
J gene: TRBJ1-5
CDR3 protein: ASSLAPRGDQPRH

V gene: TRBV11-2
J gene: TRBJ1-1
CDR3 protein: ACNYRDWTEAF

V gene: TRBV11-3
J gene: TRBJ2-3
CDR3 protein: ARSLGLAGALTTDTQY

V gene: TRBV7-9
J gene: TRBJ2-1
CDR3 protein: ASSATSGSEQF

V gene: TRBV11-2
J gene: TRBJ2-3
CDR3 protein: ASSAPRTGGILTDTQY

V gene: TRBV4-2
J gene: TRBJ1-3
CDR3 protein: ASSQISDSSGNTIY

V gene: TRBV6-5
J gene: TRBJ2-6
CDR3 protein: ASSSGRSPGANVLT